This T cell receptor beta chain was sequenced during a study of T cell clones after liver transplantation. Across the whole study: TCRbeta sequencing after a pre-transplant mixed lymphocyte reaction identified graft-donor-reactive clones, later tracked in post-transplant blood.

This clone was seen only once. Its antigen is not known. Notes on the study in general: A significant post-transplant drop in circulating graft-donor-reactive CD4 TCRbeta sequences occurred in most of the 8 subjects.

V was clipped by 3 bases and J by 2 bases, with 13 bases between them. The CDR3 is 15 amino acids. Germline lookup yields CDR1 LNHNV and CDR2 YYDKDF (reference sequence). Generated by immunoSEQ multiplex PCR, the TCRdb table keeps only in-frame clones and is missing some. The repertoire has more than 95,000 clones, roughly four fifths of them found once; the top ten carry roughly 2.8%. The sample consisted of CD4+ T cells from blood, taken 47 months after liver transplant. The chain joins TRBV15 to TRBJ2-5; a weak D match, TRBD1 (6 bases). The sequence was collected from a human patient who received a liver transplant. Some T cells may be the graft donor's. CDR3 sequence reads: CATSSRDIPQETQYF. In DNA form, the CDR3 reads TGTGCCACCAGCAGCCGGGACATACCGCAAGAGACCCAGTACTTC.